The rows below give T cell receptor beta chains drawn from one sample of a study of CD8 T cells in Susac syndrome. TCRdb processed the immunoSEQ multiplex PCR reads anew with MiXCR; each CDR3 protein has one entry. The sample holds some 240,000 distinct CDR3 sequences, about 96% seen once. The sequenced sample was CD4+ T cells from PBMCs. Every receptor here comes from a human donor with Susac syndrome. CDR3s include the opening cysteine and the closing phenylalanine or tryptophan. The order of the fields is V gene, J gene, D gene, clone size, CDR3 DNA, CDR3 protein. D genes are given only for firm matches. Rows may omit the clone size; those that give it use once, few, many or a size class.

TRBV20-1	TRBJ2-3	NA	NA	TGCAGTGCTACCCCCCCGGGCCCAGGGACAGATACGCAGTATTTT	CSATPPGPGTDTQYF
TRBV19	TRBJ2-7	TRBD2	NA	TGTGCCAGTAGGAGGGAAGTAGCGGGACTGAACGAGCAGTACTTC	CASRREVAGLNEQYF
TRBV7-3	TRBJ2-1	NA	NA	TGTGCCAGCAGCTTAATAAGGGCAGCCCAGTTCTTC	CASSLIRAAQFF
TRBV12-3/TRBV12-4	TRBJ2-1	TRBD2	NA	TGTGCCAGCAGCCCCTTTATGGGAACCGGGACTAGCCCGAGTGAGCAGTTCTTC	CASSPFMGTGTSPSEQFF
TRBV3-1	TRBJ2-5	NA	NA	TGTGCCAGCAGCCAGGAGGGCCTCATCGGAAAGACCCAGTACTTC	CASSQEGLIGKTQYF
TRBV29-1	TRBJ2-5	NA	NA	TGCAGCGTTAGGGACACCTTAGGGACCCAGTACTTC	CSVRDTLGTQYF
TRBV9	TRBJ2-1	TRBD2	NA	TGTGCCAGCAGCGTAGTACCCGCACGGAGACTAGCGGGATACAATGAGCAGTTCTTC	CASSVVPARRLAGYNEQFF
TRBV11-3	TRBJ1-1	NA	NA	TGTGCCAGCAGCTCGCTGACGGAGACTGAAGCTTTCTTT	CASSSLTETEAFF
TRBV30	TRBJ2-3	NA	once	TGTGCCTGGAGTCCGGGGTTGTCCACAGATACGCAGTATTTT	CAWSPGLSTDTQYF
TRBV4-1	TRBJ2-7	NA	NA	TGCGCCAGCAGCCCCTTAGGGCAGACGAGCTCCTACGAGCAGTACTTC	CASSPLGQTSSYEQYF
TRBV25-1	TRBJ1-1	TRBD1	NA	TGTGCCAGCAGTGAGGTCGGGACAGTGGAAGCTTTCTTT	CASSEVGTVEAFF
TRBV25-1	TRBJ2-7	NA	NA	TGTGCCAGCAGTGTGTACCCTAAACAGTCGGGTGAGCAGTACTTC	CASSVYPKQSGEQYF
TRBV2	TRBJ2-7	TRBD2	NA	TGTGCCGGATCTAGCGGCGACTACGAGCAGTACTTC	CAGSSGDYEQYF
TRBV11-2	TRBJ1-2	NA	few	TGTGCCAGCAGCAGAACTTCGGGGATGGGAGATCTCTATGGCTACACCTTC	CASSRTSGMGDLYGYTF
TRBV3-1	TRBJ2-5	NA	NA	TGTGCCAGCAGCCGCGAACGGGGAATCGGAGAGACCCAGTACTTC	CASSRERGIGETQYF
TRBV4-1	TRBJ2-1	NA	once	TGCGCCAGCAGCGGCCCCACGGTGGGAGGAGGTCACTCCTACAATGAGCAGTTCTTC	CASSGPTVGGGHSYNEQFF
TRBV12-3/TRBV12-4	TRBJ2-3	NA	once	TGTGCCAGCAGTCAGGGTCGGCCAGATACGCAGTATTTT	CASSQGRPDTQYF
TRBV7-6	TRBJ2-1	NA	NA	TGTGCCAGCAGCCCGGGACTCCGAGATGAGCAGTTCTTC	CASSPGLRDEQFF
TRBV29-1	TRBJ2-3	NA	NA	TGCAGCGTTGAAGATGGGACAGATACGCAGTATTTT	CSVEDGTDTQYF
TRBV7-2	TRBJ1-5	NA	NA	TGTGCCAGCACCCCGGGGGGGGCTTGGGGTCAGCCCCAGCATTTT	CASTPGGAWGQPQHF
TRBV7-9	TRBJ1-1	NA	once	TGTGCCAGCAGCCTACGGCAGTTGGGTGAAGCTTTCTTT	CASSLRQLGEAFF
TRBV29-1	TRBJ2-7	TRBD1	NA	TGCAGCGTTTGGGACAGCCTGACCTACGAGCAGTACTTC	CSVWDSLTYEQYF
TRBV19	TRBJ2-4	NA	NA	TGTGCCAGTAGCCCTCGCGGACATGGACTAGCCAAAAACATTCAGTACTTC	CASSPRGHGLAKNIQYF
TRBV20-1	TRBJ1-1	NA	NA	TGCAGTGCTAGATCACACCTAAACACTGAAGCTTTCTTT	CSARSHLNTEAFF
TRBV28	TRBJ1-2	NA	NA	TGTGCCAGCAGCCCTAGCGCAGGGACTAACTATGGCTACACCTTC	CASSPSAGTNYGYTF